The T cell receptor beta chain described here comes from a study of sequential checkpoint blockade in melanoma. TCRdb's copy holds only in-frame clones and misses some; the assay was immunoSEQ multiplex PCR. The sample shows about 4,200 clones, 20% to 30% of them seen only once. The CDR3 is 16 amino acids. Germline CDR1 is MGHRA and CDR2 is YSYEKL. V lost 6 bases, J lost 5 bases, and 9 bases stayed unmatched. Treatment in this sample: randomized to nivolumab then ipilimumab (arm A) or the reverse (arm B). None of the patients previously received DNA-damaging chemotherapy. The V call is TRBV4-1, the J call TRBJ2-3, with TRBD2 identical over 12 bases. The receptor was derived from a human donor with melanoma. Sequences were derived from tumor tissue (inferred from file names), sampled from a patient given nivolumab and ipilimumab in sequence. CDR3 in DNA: TGCGCCAGCAGTCCCTCTAGCGGGGGGGCTGGAGATACGCAGTATTTT. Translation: CASSPSSGGAGDTQYF.